This record concerns one T cell receptor beta chain sequence. What it binds is unknown. The data derive from a study of shared clonotypes between healthy human individuals. Study results and limitations: Among non-shared clonotypes, generation probabilities were lower than among those shared by all four donors.

V shed 3 bases, J shed 2 bases, and the junction held 2 bases outside the gene matches. This CDR3 is 13 amino acids long. The germline CDR1 and CDR2 sequences are SGHRS and YFSETQ. The repertoire was sequenced with immunoSEQ multiplex PCR; TCRdb's copy has only in-frame clones and lacks some. The sample has hundreds of thousands of clones; 90% to 97% are singletons. V gene TRBV5-1 combines with J gene TRBJ2-7; 7 bases agree with TRBD1. The sample taken for sequencing was memory CD8+ T cells sorted from blood. Subset meaning: CD45RO+ cells pooled with CCR7-negative TemRA cells. This TCR was recovered from a man in his thirties or forties in good health. CDR3 amino acids: CASSWTGTYEQYF. The CDR3 nucleotides are TGCGCCAGCAGCTGGACAGGTACCTACGAGCAGTACTTC.